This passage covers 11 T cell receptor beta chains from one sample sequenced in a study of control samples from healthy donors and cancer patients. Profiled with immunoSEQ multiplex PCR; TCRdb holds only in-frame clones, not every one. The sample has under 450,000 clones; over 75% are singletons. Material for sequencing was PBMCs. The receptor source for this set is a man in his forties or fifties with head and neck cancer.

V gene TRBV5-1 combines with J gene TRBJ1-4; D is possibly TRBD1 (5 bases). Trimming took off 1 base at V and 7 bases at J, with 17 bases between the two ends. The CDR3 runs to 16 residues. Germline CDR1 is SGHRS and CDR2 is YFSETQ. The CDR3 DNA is TGCGCCAGCAGCTTGTTCGGCGCAGGGCTCGGTGAAAAACTGTTTTTT. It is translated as CASSLFGAGLGEKLFF. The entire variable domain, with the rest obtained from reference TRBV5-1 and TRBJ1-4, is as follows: KAGVTQTPRYLIKTRGQQVTLSCSPISGHRSVSWYQQTPGQGLQFLFEYFSETQRNKGNFPGRFSGRQFSNSRSEMNVSTLELGDSALYLCASSLFGAGLGEKLFFGSGTQLSVL.

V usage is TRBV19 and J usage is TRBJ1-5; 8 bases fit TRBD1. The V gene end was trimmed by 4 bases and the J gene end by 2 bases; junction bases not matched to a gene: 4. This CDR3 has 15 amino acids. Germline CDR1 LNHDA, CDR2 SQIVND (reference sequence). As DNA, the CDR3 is TGTGCCAGTAGTACGGACAGGGAGCGCAATCAGCCCCAGCATTTT. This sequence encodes CASSTDRERNQPQHF.

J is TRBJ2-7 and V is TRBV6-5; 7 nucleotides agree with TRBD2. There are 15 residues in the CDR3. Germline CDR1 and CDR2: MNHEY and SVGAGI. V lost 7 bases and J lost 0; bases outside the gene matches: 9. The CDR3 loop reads CASKSNLADSYEQYF. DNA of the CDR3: TGTGCCAGCAAAAGCAACCTAGCGGACTCCTACGAGCAGTACTTC.

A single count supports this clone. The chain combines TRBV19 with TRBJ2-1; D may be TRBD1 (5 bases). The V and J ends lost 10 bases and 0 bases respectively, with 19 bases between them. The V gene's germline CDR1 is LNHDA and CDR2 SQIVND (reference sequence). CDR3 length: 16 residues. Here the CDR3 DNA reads TGTGCCACCGATCCAGGGTGGAAGAGCTCCTACAATGAGCAGTTCTTC. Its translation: CATDPGWKSSYNEQFF.

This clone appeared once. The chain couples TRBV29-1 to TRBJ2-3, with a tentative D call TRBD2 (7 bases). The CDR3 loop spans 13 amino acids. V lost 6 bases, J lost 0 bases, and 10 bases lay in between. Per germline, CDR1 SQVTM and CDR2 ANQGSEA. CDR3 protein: CSVAGASTDTQYF. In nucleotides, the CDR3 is TGCAGCGTCGCGGGGGCTAGCACAGATACGCAGTATTTT.

CDR3 sequence: CASSSQGYTEAFF. In DNA, the CDR3 is TGTGCCAGCAGCTCACAGGGCTACACTGAAGCTTTCTTT. The rearrangement links TRBV7-2 to TRBJ1-1, with a weak D call TRBD1 (6 bases). CDR1 and CDR2 from the germline V gene are SGHTA and FQGNSA. CDR3 length: 13 residues. V was pared by 4 bases and J by 3 bases, with 9 bases between.

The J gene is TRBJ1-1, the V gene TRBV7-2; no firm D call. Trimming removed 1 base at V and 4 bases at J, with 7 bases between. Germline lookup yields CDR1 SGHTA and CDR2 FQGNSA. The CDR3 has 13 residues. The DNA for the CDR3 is TGTGCCAGCAGCTTAGGGGCGGCCACTGAAGCTTTCTTT. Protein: CASSLGAATEAFF.

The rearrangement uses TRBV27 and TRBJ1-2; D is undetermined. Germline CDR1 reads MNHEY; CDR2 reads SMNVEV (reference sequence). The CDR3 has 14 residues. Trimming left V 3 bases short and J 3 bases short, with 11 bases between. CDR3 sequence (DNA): TGTGCCAGCAGTTTGATGGCCAGAGACTATGGCTACACCTTC. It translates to CASSLMARDYGYTF.

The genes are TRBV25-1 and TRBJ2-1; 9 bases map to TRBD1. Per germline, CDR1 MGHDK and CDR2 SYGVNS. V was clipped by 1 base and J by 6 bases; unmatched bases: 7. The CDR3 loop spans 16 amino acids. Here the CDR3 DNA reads TGTGCCAGCAGTGAATGGGGACAGGGACCCCTCAATGAGCAGTTCTTC. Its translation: CASSEWGQGPLNEQFF.

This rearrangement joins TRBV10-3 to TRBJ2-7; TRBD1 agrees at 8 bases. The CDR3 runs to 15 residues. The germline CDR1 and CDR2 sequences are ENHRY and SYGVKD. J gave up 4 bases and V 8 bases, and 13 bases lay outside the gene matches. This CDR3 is CAIGPQGALGYEQYF. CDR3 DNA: TGTGCCATCGGACCTCAGGGGGCTCTCGGGTACGAGCAGTACTTC.

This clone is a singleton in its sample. Here the CDR3 reads CASSYSGQGRGAFF. CDR3 in DNA: TGTGCCAGCAGTTACTCGGGACAGGGGAGAGGAGCTTTCTTT. The genes are TRBV6-6 and TRBJ1-1, with 10 bases identical to TRBD1. V lost 0 bases, J lost 10 bases, and 5 bases stayed unmatched. The germline gives CDR1 MNHNY, CDR2 SVGAGI (reference sequence). The CDR3 sequence is 14 residues long.